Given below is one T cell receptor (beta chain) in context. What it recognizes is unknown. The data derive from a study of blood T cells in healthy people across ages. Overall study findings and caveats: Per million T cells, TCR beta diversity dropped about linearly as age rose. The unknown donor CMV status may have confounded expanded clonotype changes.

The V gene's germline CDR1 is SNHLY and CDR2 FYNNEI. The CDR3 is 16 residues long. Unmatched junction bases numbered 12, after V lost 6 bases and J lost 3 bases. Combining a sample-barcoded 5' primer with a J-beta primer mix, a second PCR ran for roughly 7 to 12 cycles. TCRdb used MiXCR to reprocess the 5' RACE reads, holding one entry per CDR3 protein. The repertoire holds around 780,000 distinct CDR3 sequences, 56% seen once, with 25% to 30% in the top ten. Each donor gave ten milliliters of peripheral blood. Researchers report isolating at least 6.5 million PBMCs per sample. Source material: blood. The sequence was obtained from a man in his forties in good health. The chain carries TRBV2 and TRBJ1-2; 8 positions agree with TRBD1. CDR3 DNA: TGTGCCAGCAGGCCCTCCAGGGCAGGGGGCCACTATGGCTACACCTTC. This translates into CASRPSRAGGHYGYTF.